The sequence of this T cell receptor beta chain was determined in a study of blood T cell repertoires in COVID-19. Overall study: In each case, the material was cDNA or gDNA derived from T cells, B-cell-depleted T cells, or PBMCs.

Profiling relied on immunoSEQ multiplex PCR, and the TCRdb table lists in-frame clones only, not all of them. Here the sample spans around 250,000 clones, roughly 80% being singletons. CDR1 GTSNPN and CDR2 SVGIG come from the germline V gene (reference sequence). This CDR3 contains 15 residues. V lost 4 bases to trimming and J lost 2 bases, with 18 bases between them. This clone was recorded once. The TCR originated in a woman aged 18 to 35 with acute or convalescent COVID-19. The specimen sequenced was peripheral blood. This rearrangement joins TRBV30 to TRBJ2-7, with D maybe TRBD2 (6 bases). CDR3 bases: TGTGCCTGGACCGCGGGAAACCCCATCACCTACGAGCAGTACTTC. Translated: CAWTAGNPITYEQYF.